The 9 T cell receptor beta chains below all came from one sample that was sequenced in a study of high-grade serous ovarian cancer treatment subgroups. The method was immunoSEQ multiplex PCR; TCRdb's version includes in-frame clones alone and lacks a portion of them. The table includes 10,000 or so clones, roughly 70% detected once. Tumor samples were taken before definitive surgery or chemotherapy. Sequencing used tumor tissue. Receptors originate from a human donor with high-grade serous ovarian cancer.

This clone was observed a few times. The chain uses TRBV14 and TRBJ1-1; D is unresolved. Per germline, CDR1 SGHDN and CDR2 FVKESK. With 4 bases removed from V and 7 bases from J, the gap between germline ends came to 13 bases. The CDR3 is 13 residues long. The CDR3 loop is CASSREGIREAFF. In nucleotides, the CDR3 is TGTGCCAGCAGCCGAGAGGGAATACGTGAAGCTTTCTTT.

The chain employs TRBV6-5 and TRBJ2-7; 13 positions match TRBD2. Trimming took 10 bases from V and 7 from J; bases not matched to a gene: 10. Germline V lookup: CDR1 MNHEY, CDR2 SVGAGI. The CDR3 sequence is 14 residues long. DNA for the CDR3: TGTGCCACCCGGACTAGCGGGAGAGATCGGGAGCAGTACTTC. It specifies CATRTSGRDREQYF.

The V gene is TRBV5-1, the J gene TRBJ1-1; 9 bases map to TRBD1. Trimming at V came to 0 bases and at J to 6 bases, leaving 6 bases not matched to a gene. CDR3 length equals 15 residues. Germline CDR1 and CDR2: SGHRS and YFSETQ. CDR3 amino acids: CASSLAQGASAEAFF. CDR3 nucleotide sequence: TGCGCCAGCAGCTTGGCACAGGGGGCTTCTGCTGAAGCTTTCTTT.

The chain joins TRBV27 to TRBJ2-1, with 11 nucleotides matching TRBD2. This CDR3 region has 15 residues. The V gene end was trimmed by 6 bases and the J gene end by 6 bases; junction bases not matched to a gene: 7. Germline V gene lookup returns CDR1 MNHEY and CDR2 SMNVEV (reference sequence). The chain's CDR3 is CASRRPGLAANEQFF. The CDR3 region has the DNA TGTGCCAGCAGGCGTCCGGGACTAGCGGCCAATGAGCAGTTCTTC.

The V gene is TRBV4-3, the J gene TRBJ1-5, with D hard to call. Between the trimmed V and J ends, which lost 0 bases and 1 base, there was a span of 7 bases. Germline CDR1 is LGHNA and CDR2 is YSLEER. The CDR3 runs to 15 residues. DNA of the CDR3: TGCGCCAGCAGCCAAGATCAGTGGAGCAATCAGCCCCAGCATTTT. This codes for CASSQDQWSNQPQHF.

The gene calls are TRBV4-1 and TRBJ1-2; TRBD1 aligns across 7 bases. This CDR3 region has 15 residues. V shed 0 bases, J shed 3 bases, and the junction held 4 bases outside the gene matches. CDR1 MGHRA and CDR2 YSYEKL come from the germline V gene. The CDR3 nucleotides are TGCGCCAGCAGCCAAGACGACAGGGTTTACTATGGCTACACCTTC. As protein: CASSQDDRVYYGYTF.

The chain has TRBV7-2 and TRBJ2-7; 7 bases align to TRBD2. The CDR3 is made up of 15 amino acids. The V gene's germline CDR1 is SGHTA and CDR2 FQGNSA. The J segment lost 2 bases and the V segment lost 0 bases, leaving 4 bases of the junction unmatched. Here the CDR3 DNA reads TGTGCCAGCAGCTTAGCACGCGGGAGCGCCTACGAGCAGTACTTC. It codes for CASSLARGSAYEQYF.

The genes are TRBV28 and TRBJ1-4, with D perhaps matching TRBD1 (6 bases). The CDR3 contains 16 residues. Looked up from germline, CDR1 is MDHEN and CDR2 is SYDVKM. V was cut by 1 base and J by 8 bases, with 17 bases left in between. The CDR3 region is CASSLSVAGAREKLFF. The CDR3 DNA is TGTGCCAGCAGTTTATCGGTTGCGGGGGCGCGAGAAAAACTGTTTTTT. The full variable domain, with the rest looked up from reference TRBV28 and TRBJ1-4, is DVKVTQSSRYLVKRTGEKVFLECVQDMDHENMFWYRQDPGLGLRLIYFSYDVKMKEKGDIPEGYSVSREKKERFSLILESASTNQTSMYLCASSLSVAGAREKLFFGSGTQLSVL.

This rearrangement joins TRBV11-3 to TRBJ2-2; 8 bases align to TRBD2. The CDR3 has 15 amino acids. V dropped 7 bases and J dropped 5; count of bases not matched to a gene: 9. CDR1 SGHNT and CDR2 YENEEA come from the germline V gene. The CDR3 DNA is TGTGCCAGCACCAAAGATAGCGGGAAAACCGGGGAGCTGTTTTTT. Its translation is CASTKDSGKTGELFF.